This paragraph reports one T cell receptor (beta chain). Libraries were prepared by immunoSEQ multiplex PCR; TCRdb keeps only in-frame clonotypes and omits some of them. The table has a few hundred thousand clones, roughly nine tenths seen once. The sample is drawn from a study of blood T cell repertoires in COVID-19. Across the whole study: PBMCs, B-cell-depleted T cells, or T cells provided the cDNA or gDNA that made up the material.

The CDR3 length is 15 residues. The V gene end was trimmed by 4 bases and the J gene end by 8 bases; junction bases not matched to a gene: 10. Germline CDR1 reads SNHLY; CDR2 reads FYNNEI. The specimen was peripheral blood. V usage is TRBV2 and J usage is TRBJ1-1; 10 positions match TRBD1. The receptor comes from a man aged 60-69 years with acute or convalescent COVID-19. The CDR3 is CASSGQGALVSEAFF. The DNA for the CDR3 is TGTGCCAGCAGTGGACAGGGGGCGTTAGTGTCGGAAGCTTTCTTT.